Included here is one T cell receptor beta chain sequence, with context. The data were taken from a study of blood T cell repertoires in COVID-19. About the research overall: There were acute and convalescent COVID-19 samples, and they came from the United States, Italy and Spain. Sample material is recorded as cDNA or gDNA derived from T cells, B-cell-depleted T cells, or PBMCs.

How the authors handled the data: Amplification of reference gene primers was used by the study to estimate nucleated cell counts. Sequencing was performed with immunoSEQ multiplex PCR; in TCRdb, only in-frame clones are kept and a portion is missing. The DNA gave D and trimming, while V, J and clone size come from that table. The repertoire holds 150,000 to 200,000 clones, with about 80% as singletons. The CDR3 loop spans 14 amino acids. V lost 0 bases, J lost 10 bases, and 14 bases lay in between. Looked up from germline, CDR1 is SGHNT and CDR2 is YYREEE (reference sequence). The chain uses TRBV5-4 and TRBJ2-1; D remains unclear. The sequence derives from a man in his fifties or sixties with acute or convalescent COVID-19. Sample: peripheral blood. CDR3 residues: CASSLDSTSREQFF. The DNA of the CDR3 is TGTGCCAGCAGCTTGGACAGCACCAGTCGAGAGCAGTTCTTC. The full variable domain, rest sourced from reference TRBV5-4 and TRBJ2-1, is ETGVTQSPTHLIKTRGQQVTLRCSSQSGHNTVSWYQQALGQGPQFIFQYYREEENGRGNFPPRFSGLQFPNYSSELNVNALELDDSALYLCASSLDSTSREQFFGPGTRLTVL.